Below, one T cell receptor (beta chain) is given with its context. The antigen is not known. Germline CDR1 and CDR2: WSHSY and SAAADI. This CDR3 has 14 amino acids. The V and J ends lost 7 bases and 2 bases, in that order; junction bases with no gene match: 5. Diagnoses were made from clinical symptoms, serum measures (thyroxine and TRAb), thyroid ultrasound and orbital computed tomography. Isolation of PBMCs was performed on around 9.7 ml fresh peripheral blood. The data stem from a study of T cells in Graves' hyperthyroidism and ophthalmopathy. The investigators amplified TCR beta CDR3 regions from RNA transcripts. RT-PCR in the first round (using the HTBI primer set) targeted the TCR CDR3. TCRdb ran MiXCR on the multiplex PCR reads and lists one entry per CDR3 protein. The profile shows 550,000 to 800,000 distinct CDR3 sequences, around 16% of them singletons. Study-level points and caveats: From stable hyperthyroidism, ophthalmopathy was set apart by a 13 V-J model. Most expanded thyroid clonotypes above 0.001 also appeared in blood.

The specimen was blood. This clonotype originated in a man between 50 and 59 years old with Graves' hyperthyroidism. This chain links TRBV10-2 with TRBJ2-1; 7 nucleotides line up with TRBD1. CDR3 DNA: TGCGCCAGCACTACAGGGGCTGCCTACAATGAGCAGTTCTTC. Translated, it gives CASTTGAAYNEQFF.